The present TCR beta chain was sequenced within a study of regulatory T cells in long-lasting Graves disease. Study outcomes and limitations: Newly diagnosed Graves' patients exceeded persistent ones in TCR diversity.

As to this clonotype: What it binds is not known.

V was cut by 1 base and J by 6 bases, with 12 bases left in between. Germline CDR1 reads DFQATT; CDR2 reads SNEGSKA (reference sequence). The CDR3 loop spans 14 amino acids. CDR3-region Arm-PCR and iRepertoire HTBI primers produced the TCR beta libraries. TCRdb processed the multiplex PCR reads anew with MiXCR; each CDR3 protein has one entry. Here the sample spans more than 300,000 distinct CDR3 sequences, about 16% being singletons. Time point denoted: newly diagnosed GD, antithyroid drugs for less than 3 months. Construction of the TCR library relied on RNA isolated from PBMCs. These data were also reused for a study on T cells in Graves' hyperthyroidism and ophthalmopathy. From that paper: Expanded thyroid clonotypes (above 0.001) were mostly also found in blood.

The sequencing used peripheral blood mononuclear cells (PBMCs), collected at new diagnosis, from a patient treated with antithyroid drugs. The chain combines TRBV20-1 with TRBJ1-4; no clear D. This receptor was identified in a woman between 18 and 29 years old with Graves disease. CDR3 region: CSARVATGDEKLFF. In DNA form, the CDR3 reads TGCAGTGCTAGAGTAGCGACGGGCGATGAAAAACTGTTTTTT.